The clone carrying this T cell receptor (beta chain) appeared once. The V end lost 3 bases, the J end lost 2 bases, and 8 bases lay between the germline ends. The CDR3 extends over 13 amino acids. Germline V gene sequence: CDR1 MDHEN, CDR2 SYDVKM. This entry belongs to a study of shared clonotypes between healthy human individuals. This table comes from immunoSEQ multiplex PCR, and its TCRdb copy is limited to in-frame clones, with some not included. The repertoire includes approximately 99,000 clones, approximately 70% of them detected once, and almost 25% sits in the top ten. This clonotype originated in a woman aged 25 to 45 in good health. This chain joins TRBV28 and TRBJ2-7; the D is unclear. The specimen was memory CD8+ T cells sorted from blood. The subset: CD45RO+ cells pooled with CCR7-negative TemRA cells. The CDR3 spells CASSFTETYEQYF. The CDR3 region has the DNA TGTGCCAGCAGTTTCACAGAGACCTACGAGCAGTACTTC. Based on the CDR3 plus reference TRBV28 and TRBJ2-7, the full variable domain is DVKVTQSSRYLVKRTGEKVFLECVQDMDHENMFWYRQDPGLGLRLIYFSYDVKMKEKGDIPEGYSVSREKKERFSLILESASTNQTSMYLCASSFTETYEQYFGPGTRLTVT.